The 11 T cell receptor beta chains in this list originate from one sample, sequenced in a study of cytomegalovirus exposure and HLA in healthy donors. PCR primers comprised 60 Vbeta and 13 Jbeta primers. Sequencing was performed with immunoSEQ multiplex PCR; in TCRdb, only in-frame clones are kept and a portion is missing. The sample lists around 150,000 clones; 65% to 70% were seen once. The specimen was PBMCs. The receptors stem from a woman under 30 in good health and CMV-seropositive.

This clone was picked up a small number of times. Written as DNA, the CDR3 is TGTGCCAGCAGTTACTCGCAGGGTAGCGGGAGTCGACGGTTCTTC. Translation gives CASSYSQGSGSRRFF. V gene TRBV6-5 combines with J gene TRBJ2-1; the match to TRBD2 covers 9 bases. V lost 0 bases to trimming and J lost 15 bases; unmatched junction nucleotides: 12. Germline V gene sequence: CDR1 MNHEY, CDR2 SVGAGI. This CDR3 has 15 amino acids.

This clone was counted only a few times. The chain is built from TRBV27 and TRBJ2-7, with TRBD1 matching 11 bases. V was pared by 4 bases and J by 3 bases, with 2 bases of the junction left unmatched. CDR3 length equals 14 residues. Germline V gene sequence: CDR1 MNHEY, CDR2 SMNVEV (reference sequence). The CDR3 nucleotides are TGTGCCAGCAGTTGGACAGGGGGCGACTACGAGCAGTACTTC. It translates to CASSWTGGDYEQYF.

This clone was seen a few times. V usage is TRBV9 and J usage is TRBJ1-3; tentatively, D is TRBD1 (6 bases). V lost 0 bases and J lost 3, with 13 bases in between. This CDR3 is 16 amino acids long. Looked up from germline, CDR1 is SGDLS and CDR2 is YYNGEE. The CDR3, as DNA: TGTGCCAGCAGCGTAGGGGGCGGGGGCCGTGGAAACACCATATATTTT. Its translation is CASSVGGGGRGNTIYF.

The CDR3 sequence: CASGTSVPNEQFF. CDR3 DNA sequence: TGTGCATCCGGGACTAGCGTTCCCAATGAGCAGTTCTTC. V usage is TRBV6-1 and J usage is TRBJ2-1, with 10 bases identical to TRBD2. The V gene's germline CDR1 is MNHNS and CDR2 SASEGT. The CDR3 totals 13 residues.

The chain employs TRBV7-9 and TRBJ2-7, with TRBD1 identical over 7 bases. J lost 2 bases, V lost 3 bases, and 4 bases had no gene match. The CDR3 sequence is 14 residues long. Germline CDR1 and CDR2: SEHNR and FQNEAQ (reference sequence). CDR3 DNA: TGTGCCAGCAGCTTTAAGGGGGCACCCTACGAGCAGTACTTC. This gives the protein CASSFKGAPYEQYF.

V is TRBV5-1 and J is TRBJ1-2; 10 bases are shared with TRBD1. The V gene end was trimmed by 3 bases and the J gene end by 7 bases; junction bases not matched to a gene: 9. The length of the CDR3 is 15 residues. CDR1 SGHRS and CDR2 YFSETQ come from the germline V gene. This CDR3 is CASSSPGTGEFGYTF. CDR3 nucleotides: TGCGCCAGCAGCTCCCCCGGGACAGGGGAATTTGGCTACACCTTC. Supplemented by reference TRBV5-1 and TRBJ1-2, the full variable domain reads KAGVTQTPRYLIKTRGQQVTLSCSPISGHRSVSWYQQTPGQGLQFLFEYFSETQRNKGNFPGRFSGRQFSNSRSEMNVSTLELGDSALYLCASSSPGTGEFGYTFGSGTRLTVV.

This clone was seen a handful of times. The chain's CDR3 is CATSRDRLVANEQFF. The CDR3 DNA is TGTGCCACCAGCAGAGATCGGCTAGTAGCCAATGAGCAGTTCTTC. The J gene is TRBJ2-1, the V gene TRBV15; D not certain. The V end was cut by 0 bases, the J end by 6 bases, with 12 bases between. Germline V CDR1 and CDR2: LNHNV, YYDKDF (reference sequence). The CDR3 extends over 15 amino acids. Supplemented by reference TRBV15 and TRBJ2-1, the full variable domain reads DAMVIQNPRYQVTQFGKPVTLSCSQTLNHNVMYWYQQKSSQAPKLLFHYYDKDFNNEADTPDNFQSRRPNTSFCFLDIRSPGLGDTAMYLCATSRDRLVANEQFFGPGTRLTVL.

The V gene is TRBV30, the J gene TRBJ1-2, with unresolved D. Germline loops: CDR1 GTSNPN, CDR2 SVGIG (reference sequence). V lost 5 bases to trimming and J lost 8 bases, with 18 bases between them. This CDR3 is built from 13 residues. The CDR3 DNA is TGTGCCTGGGACCCAGGATGGGTTGGGGGCTACACCTTC. Protein sequence: CAWDPGWVGGYTF.

This chain links TRBV6-1 with TRBJ2-7, with D possibly matching TRBD1 (5 bases). The CDR3 is made up of 13 amino acids. In germline, CDR1 is MNHNS, CDR2 SASEGT. V gave up 4 bases and J gave up 1 base, with 8 bases separating them. The CDR3 is CASSVRTSYEQYF. DNA of the CDR3: TGTGCCAGCAGTGTGAGGACATCCTACGAGCAGTACTTC.

On this clone: At one of its ends the junction is not consistent with the germline gene, which may arise from a read error. The chain combines TRBV30 with TRBJ2-1; D is undetermined. The CDR3 has 13 residues. CDR1 and CDR2 (germline): GTSNPN, SVGIG (reference sequence). The CDR3 coding sequence is TGTGCCTGGACTCCCGGGTTTGCCAATGAGCAGCTCTTC. As protein: CAWTPGFANEQLF.

The CDR3 region has the DNA TGTGCCAGCAGCCAAGCAGGGTGGACAAGAACCTACGAGCAGTACTTC. Translated, it gives CASSQAGWTRTYEQYF. The chain employs TRBV14 and TRBJ2-7; weak D call: TRBD1 (5 bases). Trimming took off 1 base at V and 2 bases at J, with 15 bases between the two ends. The CDR3 length is 16 residues. The germline gives CDR1 SGHDN, CDR2 FVKESK.